These 9 T cell receptor beta chains share one sample of origin, sequenced in a study of radiotherapy plus CTLA-4 blockade in lung cancer. Produced via immunoSEQ multiplex PCR; TCRdb's table is partial and in-frame only. The sample comprises about 60,000 clones, 75% to 85% of which are singletons, and roughly 4% rests with the top ten. This specimen consisted of peripheral blood, obtained from a patient treated with radiotherapy plus ipilimumab. The receptors derive from a human donor with non-small cell lung cancer who had a partial response to radiotherapy plus ipilimumab.

The CDR3 here is CASRPQVGLTEAFF. CDR3 DNA sequence: TGTGCCAGCAGGCCCCAGGTGGGTCTAACTGAAGCTTTCTTT. The chain recombines TRBV13 with TRBJ1-1; no reliable D call. CDR1 PRHDT and CDR2 FYEKMQ come from the germline V gene (reference sequence). V lost 6 bases and J lost 5, with 16 bases in between. The CDR3 consists of 14 residues.

This chain links TRBV5-1 with TRBJ2-5, with no clear D. The length of the CDR3 is 15 residues. Germline V gene data show CDR1 as SGHRS and CDR2 as YFSETQ. The V end was cut by 0 bases, the J end by 5 bases, with 14 bases between. The CDR3 DNA reads as TGCGCCAGCAGCTTGGCAGGTTCGACGTTCGAGACCCAGTACTTC. Encoded protein: CASSLAGSTFETQYF.

Concerning this clone: Other DNA variants within this sample encode the same CDR3. This chain uses TRBV9 with TRBJ1-1; 9 bases line up with TRBD1. The germline V gene encodes CDR1 SGDLS and CDR2 YYNGEE. The CDR3 contains 15 residues. Unmatched junction bases numbered 5, after V lost 4 bases and J lost 1 base. The CDR3 here is CASSPRQGGNTEAFF. CDR3 bases: TGTGCCAGCAGCCCTCGACAGGGGGGGAACACTGAAGCTTTCTTT.

The chain carries TRBV4-1 and TRBJ1-5, with 9 bases identical to TRBD1. CDR3 length: 15 amino acids. Germline CDR1 reads MGHRA; CDR2 reads YSYEKL. V lost 4 bases to trimming and J lost 9 bases; unmatched junction nucleotides: 10. CDR3 amino acids: CASSRTGTGKGPQHF. In DNA, the CDR3 is TGCGCCAGCAGCCGGACCGGGACAGGGAAGGGGCCCCAGCATTTT.

This clone was counted only a few times. V and J are TRBV5-6 and TRBJ2-3; no clear D gene. Trimming removed 1 base at V and 5 bases at J, with 11 bases between. This CDR3 has 14 residues. In germline, CDR1 is SGHDT, CDR2 YYEEEE. The CDR3, as DNA: TGTGCCAGCAGCTTGTTCGTTGGGCGAGATACGCAGTATTTT. Its translation is CASSLFVGRDTQYF.

V gene TRBV7-3 combines with J gene TRBJ1-1, with D perhaps matching TRBD1 (5 bases). Trimming cost V 4 bases and J 1 base, with 7 bases left between them. The CDR3 spans 13 residues. Germline V lookup: CDR1 SGHTA, CDR2 FQGTGA. The chain's CDR3 is CASSSDRNTEAFF. CDR3 coding DNA: TGTGCCAGCAGCTCTGACAGGAACACTGAAGCTTTCTTT.

This chain joins TRBV6-1 and TRBJ2-5; 10 positions match TRBD2. This CDR3 comprises 15 residues. Germline CDR1 is MNHNS and CDR2 is SASEGT. V trimming: 6 bases; J trimming: 5 bases; junction bases outside the gene matches: 9. CDR3 DNA: TGTGCCAGCAGCCGACCTAGCGGGGGATGGGAGACCCAGTACTTC. It specifies CASSRPSGGWETQYF.

The chain carries TRBV7-3 and TRBJ1-2; D ambiguous. The CDR3 spans 14 residues. In germline, CDR1 is SGHTA, CDR2 FQGTGA. V lost 5 bases and J lost 1, with 11 bases in between. The CDR3 region has the DNA TGTGCCAGCAGCCCCGGGGAGGGTAACTATGGCTACACCTTC. It translates to CASSPGEGNYGYTF.

In nucleotides, the CDR3 is TGCGCCAGCAGCTCCCGACAGGGAGAAATAGCCAAAAACATTCAGTACTTC. Translated: CASSSRQGEIAKNIQYF. This chain uses TRBV5-1 with TRBJ2-4, with 7 bases that match TRBD1. V trimming: 3 bases; J trimming: 0 bases; junction bases outside the gene matches: 9. Germline CDR1 reads SGHRS; CDR2 reads YFSETQ. There are 17 residues in the CDR3.